A single sample gave rise to the 15 T cell receptor beta chains below, sequenced in a study of blood T cells in healthy people across ages. Primers used in a second PCR of about 6 to 11 cycles were a sample-barcoded 5' primer and a J-beta primer mix. Each CDR3 protein is one row after TCRdb ran MiXCR on the 5' RACE reads. The table lists some 1.1 million distinct CDR3 sequences, around two fifths of them singletons, with about an eighth in the top ten. Sequences were obtained from blood. All receptors derive from a man between 18 and 29 years old in good health.

This clonotype has only a few counts. The chain has TRBV18 and TRBJ1-1; D uncertain. V shed 6 bases and J shed 4 bases, with 12 bases lying between them. The CDR3 totals 13 residues. CDR1 and CDR2 (germline): KGHSH, LQKENI. CDR3 protein: CASSSVGVTEAFF. CDR3 DNA sequence: TGTGCCAGCTCCTCGGTAGGCGTCACTGAAGCTTTCTTT.

The rearrangement links TRBV14 to TRBJ2-3; 8 bases are shared with TRBD1. J was trimmed by 2 bases and V by 4 bases; bases with no gene match: 11. In germline, CDR1 is SGHDN, CDR2 FVKESK. The CDR3 has 17 amino acids. The CDR3 spells CASSPYPGQGATDTQYF. The CDR3 DNA reads TGTGCCAGCAGCCCCTACCCCGGACAGGGAGCCACAGATACGCAGTATTTT.

This clonotype was picked up a small number of times. The J gene is TRBJ1-2, the V gene TRBV29-1; 8 bases map to TRBD1. This CDR3 region has 13 residues. Germline V gene sequence: CDR1 SQVTM, CDR2 ANQGSEA. The ends lost 6 bases at V and 5 bases at J; junction bases unmatched: 8. CDR3 amino acids: CSVDAGTGYGYTF. In nucleotides, the CDR3 is TGCAGCGTAGATGCCGGGACAGGTTATGGCTACACCTTC.

The chain has TRBV5-6 and TRBJ2-5, with a weak D call TRBD2 (5 bases). From germline, CDR1 is SGHDT and CDR2 YYEEEE. V lost 5 bases and J lost 2, with 19 bases in between. The CDR3 is 16 residues long. CDR3 amino acids: CASRPPYWGDQETQYF. The CDR3 DNA reads as TGTGCCAGCAGACCTCCGTACTGGGGAGATCAAGAGACCCAGTACTTC.

This chain connects TRBV4-1 to TRBJ2-2, with TRBD1 matching over 9 bases. Trimming at V came to 3 bases and at J to 5 bases, leaving 7 bases not matched to a gene. The length of the CDR3 is 16 residues. The germline V gene has CDR1 MGHRA and CDR2 YSYEKL. Here the CDR3 DNA reads TGCGCCAGCAGCCATAAGGGGACAGGGCAAACCGGGGAGCTGTTTTTT. This encodes CASSHKGTGQTGELFF.

The rearrangement links TRBV6-2 or TRBV6-3 to TRBJ1-1, with D hard to call. The ends were cut back, 7 bases at V and 0 bases at J, with 15 bases in the middle. Germline lookup yields CDR1 MNHEY and CDR2 SVGEGT. This CDR3 is 15 amino acids long. The CDR3, as DNA: TGTGCCAGCACCCGACGAGGATTCATGAACACTGAAGCTTTCTTT. Translated, it gives CASTRRGFMNTEAFF.

This sequence joins TRBV4-1 and TRBJ1-5; 8 positions match TRBD1. With V trimmed by 1 base and J by 4 bases, 9 bases remained unmatched. This CDR3 is 17 amino acids long. In germline, CDR1 is MGHRA, CDR2 YSYEKL. CDR3 DNA sequence: TGCGCCAGCAGCCAAGTAACCGACAGGGGAGGGAATCAGCCCCAGCATTTT. This sequence encodes CASSQVTDRGGNQPQHF.

This clonotype has at least ten counts. The rearrangement joins TRBV4-3 to TRBJ2-3, with 7 bases lining up with TRBD2. The CDR3 spans 14 residues. The germline CDR1 and CDR2 sequences are LGHNA and YSLEER. The V and J ends lost 1 base and 4 bases, in that order; junction bases with no gene match: 2. As DNA, the CDR3 is TGCGCCAGCAGCCAAGGACTAGCATCAGATACGCAGTATTTT. Protein: CASSQGLASDTQYF.

This clonotype was counted a few times. Germline is not matched at one junction end, which may reflect a read error. The V call is TRBV9, the J call TRBJ2-5; 9 bases agree with TRBD1. CDR1 is SGDLS, CDR2 YYNGEE, per germline. The CDR3 runs to 14 residues. The CDR3 DNA sequence: TGTGCCAGCAGCGACGGGACAGGGCTTGAGACCCGGTACTTC. Its protein is CASSDGTGLETRYF.

With regard to this clonotype: One end of the junction does not line up with germline, which may come from a read error. The gene calls are TRBV6-1 and TRBJ2-6; possible D gene TRBD1, 6 bases. The CDR3 loop spans 17 amino acids. Germline assignment: CDR1 MNHNS and CDR2 SASEGT. CDR3 sequence reads: CASSEGGFDSGANVLTF. CDR3 nucleotides: TGTGCCAGCAGCGAAGGGGGTTTTGACTCTGGGGCCAACGTCCTGACTTTC.

This clonotype was detected once. The chain links TRBV29-1 to TRBJ1-3; the D is unclear. The CDR3 spans 12 residues. The V end was cut by 4 bases, the J end by 0 bases, with 4 bases between. Germline assignment: CDR1 SQVTM and CDR2 ANQGSEA. The CDR3 DNA reads as TGCAGCGTTGGTTTCTCTGGAAACACCATATATTTT. The encoded protein is CSVGFSGNTIYF.

The rearrangement joins TRBV20-1 to TRBJ2-7; maybe TRBD2 (6 bases). The J call may be faulty, since TRBJ2-4 better matches the DNA end. This CDR3 has 15 residues. Germline lookup yields CDR1 DFQATT and CDR2 SNEGSKA (reference sequence). The CDR3 spells CSADGTAGRKNIQYF. The CDR3, as DNA: TGCAGTGCTGACGGGACTGCGGGGAGGAAAAACATTCAGTACTTC.

The rearrangement links TRBV4-1 to TRBJ1-4; TRBD1 agrees at 7 bases. The CDR3 covers 13 residues. V lost 8 bases to trimming and J lost 5 bases; unmatched junction nucleotides: 5. Germline CDR1 reads MGHRA; CDR2 reads YSYEKL. DNA of the CDR3: TGCGCCAGCGTGGGACAGATCAATGAAAAACTGTTTTTT. Its translation is CASVGQINEKLFF.

J is TRBJ2-5 and V is TRBV28; 10 nucleotides agree with TRBD2. Trimming cost V 5 bases and J 8 bases; bases outside gene matches: 8. Germline CDR1 and CDR2: MDHEN and SYDVKM. This CDR3 is built from 14 residues. The CDR3 protein is CASSHPSGRATQYF. CDR3 sequence (DNA): TGTGCCAGCAGTCACCCGAGCGGGAGGGCAACCCAGTACTTC.

V is TRBV9 and J is TRBJ1-2; D remains unclear. From germline, CDR1 is SGDLS and CDR2 YYNGEE. CDR3 size: 16 residues. Trimming left V 2 bases short and J 5 bases short, with 19 bases between. For the CDR3, the DNA is TGTGCCAGCAGCGTCGGACCAGTTAAGACAAGGTATGGCTACACCTTC. Amino acids: CASSVGPVKTRYGYTF.